This is a list of T cell receptor beta chains from one sample in a study of CD8 T cells in Susac syndrome. TCRdb redid the calling of the immunoSEQ multiplex PCR reads with MiXCR, one entry per CDR3 protein. The sample has roughly 200,000 distinct CDR3 sequences; roughly 96% are singletons. Sequenced material: CD4+ T cells from PBMCs. These receptors all come from a human donor in good health. The CDR3 runs from the conserved cysteine through the conserved F or W. Fields, in order: J gene, V gene, D gene, clone size, CDR3 DNA, CDR3 protein. The D gene is left open where the match is weak. Clone size, where shown, is once, few, many, or a class for clones that have expanded.

j_call: TRBJ1-2
v_call: TRBV9
d_call: -
clone_size: -
cdr3_nt: TGTGCCAGCAGCGCCGGCCCCTTGAACGGCTACACCTTC
cdr3_aa: CASSAGPLNGYTF

j_call: TRBJ2-1
v_call: TRBV28
d_call: TRBD1
clone_size: -
cdr3_nt: TGTGCCAGCAGTTTCAGGACAGGGCACTACAATGAGCAGTTCTTC
cdr3_aa: CASSFRTGHYNEQFF

j_call: TRBJ2-1
v_call: TRBV6-2/TRBV6-3
d_call: TRBD2
clone_size: -
cdr3_nt: TGTGCCAGCAGCCTACCGGGACTAGTCGGTAAGGAGCAGTTCTTC
cdr3_aa: CASSLPGLVGKEQFF

j_call: TRBJ2-1
v_call: TRBV7-2
d_call: TRBD2
clone_size: -
cdr3_nt: TGTGCCAGCAGCTGGTCTAGCGGGGGCCAAGTGGAGTACAATGAGCAGTTCTTC
cdr3_aa: CASSWSSGGQVEYNEQFF

j_call: TRBJ2-3
v_call: TRBV20-1
d_call: -
clone_size: -
cdr3_nt: TGCAGTGCTAGGAGCGGTTGGGATACGCAGTATTTT
cdr3_aa: CSARSGWDTQYF

j_call: TRBJ2-5
v_call: TRBV3-1
d_call: -
clone_size: -
cdr3_nt: TGTGCCAGCAGGTCAGGCCCCGTGGCCCAGTACTTC
cdr3_aa: CASRSGPVAQYF

j_call: TRBJ2-7
v_call: TRBV29-1
d_call: -
clone_size: few
cdr3_nt: TGCAGCGTTGGGGAATCCTACGAGCAGTACTTC
cdr3_aa: CSVGESYEQYF

j_call: TRBJ1-1
v_call: TRBV29-1
d_call: -
clone_size: -
cdr3_nt: TGCAGCGGAGTCAGGAGCGACACTGAAGCTTTCTTT
cdr3_aa: CSGVRSDTEAFF

j_call: TRBJ1-2
v_call: TRBV6-6
d_call: -
clone_size: -
cdr3_nt: TGTGCCAGCAGTTACGGGCGCAGGCTCTATGGCTACACCTTC
cdr3_aa: CASSYGRRLYGYTF

j_call: TRBJ2-3
v_call: TRBV20-1
d_call: TRBD2
clone_size: -
cdr3_nt: TGCAGTGCTAGTCGGGCGGGAGTAGATACGCAGTATTTT
cdr3_aa: CSASRAGVDTQYF

j_call: TRBJ1-2
v_call: TRBV20-1
d_call: -
clone_size: -
cdr3_nt: TGCAGTGCTAGAGGTGACAGGTCCGGCTACACCTTC
cdr3_aa: CSARGDRSGYTF

j_call: TRBJ1-2
v_call: TRBV4-1
d_call: TRBD1
clone_size: -
cdr3_nt: TGCGCCAGCAGCCAAGAAGTGGTCAGGGGGCTAGGGTACACCTTC
cdr3_aa: CASSQEVVRGLGYTF

j_call: TRBJ2-2
v_call: TRBV28
d_call: TRBD2
clone_size: -
cdr3_nt: TGTGCCAGCAGTCCCCCCGGACTAGCGGGGGTCACCGGGGAGCTGTTTTTT
cdr3_aa: CASSPPGLAGVTGELFF

j_call: TRBJ1-5
v_call: TRBV29-1
d_call: -
clone_size: -
cdr3_nt: TGCAGCATGGACCGGGTCCGCTGTCAGCCCCAGCATTTT
cdr3_aa: CSMDRVRCQPQHF

j_call: TRBJ1-1
v_call: TRBV5-1
d_call: -
clone_size: -
cdr3_nt: TGCGCCAGCAGCTGGGGAAGCGGGGACACTGAAGCTTTCTTT
cdr3_aa: CASSWGSGDTEAFF

j_call: TRBJ2-5
v_call: TRBV20-1
d_call: -
clone_size: -
cdr3_nt: TGCAGTGCTAGAGATCCCAGGGAGACGCGAGAGACCCAGTACTTC
cdr3_aa: CSARDPRETRETQYF

j_call: TRBJ2-1
v_call: TRBV12-3/TRBV12-4
d_call: -
clone_size: once
cdr3_nt: TGTGCCAGCAGTTTCCGGCCGCACTCCTACAATGAGCAGTTCTTC
cdr3_aa: CASSFRPHSYNEQFF

j_call: TRBJ1-5
v_call: TRBV9
d_call: -
clone_size: -
cdr3_nt: TGTGCCAGCAGCCCACAAGGGGTCAACAATCAGCCCCAGCATTTT
cdr3_aa: CASSPQGVNNQPQHF

j_call: TRBJ2-3
v_call: TRBV29-1
d_call: TRBD1
clone_size: -
cdr3_nt: TGCAGCGTTGAACCGGGACAGGGCCGGGCAGATACGCAGTATTTT
cdr3_aa: CSVEPGQGRADTQYF

j_call: TRBJ2-1
v_call: TRBV29-1
d_call: -
clone_size: -
cdr3_nt: TGCAGCGTTGATTTGGGGAGCAATGAGCAGTTCTTC
cdr3_aa: CSVDLGSNEQFF

j_call: TRBJ2-1
v_call: TRBV20-1
d_call: TRBD2
clone_size: -
cdr3_nt: TGCAGTGCAAAGGCCCTTCAAGCTAGCGGGAGGATGGACAATGAGCAGTTCTTC
cdr3_aa: CSAKALQASGRMDNEQFF

j_call: TRBJ2-1
v_call: TRBV29-1
d_call: -
clone_size: -
cdr3_nt: TGCAGCGCCGTGAAAGACATCTACAATGAGCAGTTCTTC
cdr3_aa: CSAVKDIYNEQFF

j_call: TRBJ1-5
v_call: TRBV4-3
d_call: TRBD1
clone_size: -
cdr3_nt: TGCGCCAGCAGCCAAGAGCCGGGACAGGGCAATCAGCCCCAGCATTTT
cdr3_aa: CASSQEPGQGNQPQHF

j_call: TRBJ1-2
v_call: TRBV7-3
d_call: -
clone_size: -
cdr3_nt: TGTGCCAGCAAGGAAGACAGATGGTCCTATGGCTACACCTTC
cdr3_aa: CASKEDRWSYGYTF

j_call: TRBJ2-3
v_call: TRBV20-1
d_call: TRBD2
clone_size: -
cdr3_nt: TGCAGTGCTCTGGGGACTAGCGGCCATAGCACAGATACGCAGTATTTT
cdr3_aa: CSALGTSGHSTDTQYF

j_call: TRBJ2-5
v_call: TRBV4-1
d_call: -
clone_size: few
cdr3_nt: TGCGCCAGCAGCCAAGATGGGACGGCCGTGGGGGAGACCCAGTACTTC
cdr3_aa: CASSQDGTAVGETQYF

j_call: TRBJ1-1
v_call: TRBV6-2/TRBV6-3
d_call: -
clone_size: -
cdr3_nt: TGTGCCAGCAGTTACCGTAGGGGTGGCATGAACACTGAAGCTTTCTTT
cdr3_aa: CASSYRRGGMNTEAFF

j_call: TRBJ2-1
v_call: TRBV30
d_call: -
clone_size: once
cdr3_nt: TGTGCCTGGAAGGCGGAGTACAATGAGCAGTTCTTC
cdr3_aa: CAWKAEYNEQFF

j_call: TRBJ2-1
v_call: TRBV5-1
d_call: -
clone_size: once
cdr3_nt: TGCGCCAGCAGCCCAGGGCGGTTTGTCAATGAGCAGTTCTTC
cdr3_aa: CASSPGRFVNEQFF

j_call: TRBJ2-1
v_call: TRBV29-1
d_call: -
clone_size: -
cdr3_nt: TGCAGCGTTGAAGATTGGGAGGACAATGAGCAGTTCTTC
cdr3_aa: CSVEDWEDNEQFF

j_call: TRBJ1-5
v_call: TRBV24-1
d_call: -
clone_size: once
cdr3_nt: TGTGCCACCAGTGATGGGTCGGATCAGCCCCAGCATTTT
cdr3_aa: CATSDGSDQPQHF

j_call: TRBJ1-1
v_call: TRBV20-1
d_call: -
clone_size: once
cdr3_nt: TGCAGTGCTCCTCCCGACACGCACACTGAAGCTTTCTTT
cdr3_aa: CSAPPDTHTEAFF

j_call: TRBJ1-1
v_call: TRBV20-1
d_call: -
clone_size: -
cdr3_nt: TGCAGTGCGCAGATGAACACTGAAGCTTTCTTT
cdr3_aa: CSAQMNTEAFF

j_call: TRBJ1-1
v_call: TRBV20-1
d_call: -
clone_size: -
cdr3_nt: TGCAGTACTACGGGGGGCACTGAAGCTTTCTTT
cdr3_aa: CSTTGGTEAFF

j_call: TRBJ2-5
v_call: TRBV20-1
d_call: -
clone_size: -
cdr3_nt: TGCAGTGCCCACATCCTAGCTGCCGGGTCCAAGACCCAGTACTTC
cdr3_aa: CSAHILAAGSKTQYF

j_call: TRBJ2-5
v_call: TRBV29-1
d_call: -
clone_size: -
cdr3_nt: TGCAGCGTAGTACGGGCAGGGGAATCCCAAGAGACCCAGTACTTC
cdr3_aa: CSVVRAGESQETQYF

j_call: TRBJ2-4
v_call: TRBV7-9
d_call: -
clone_size: -
cdr3_nt: TGTGCCAGCAGCCTAACCGGGACCTACCAGGACATTCAGTACTTC
cdr3_aa: CASSLTGTYQDIQYF

j_call: TRBJ2-7
v_call: TRBV29-1
d_call: TRBD1
clone_size: -
cdr3_nt: TGCAGCGTAGACCTAACAGGGGGTGAGCAGTACTTC
cdr3_aa: CSVDLTGGEQYF

j_call: TRBJ2-5
v_call: TRBV5-6
d_call: -
clone_size: -
cdr3_nt: TGTGCCAGCAGCTTAACGGGACACAAAGAGACCCAGTACTTC
cdr3_aa: CASSLTGHKETQYF

j_call: TRBJ1-2
v_call: TRBV24-1
d_call: -
clone_size: -
cdr3_nt: TGTGCCACCAGTGCCGATGGCTACACCTTC
cdr3_aa: CATSADGYTF

j_call: TRBJ2-7
v_call: TRBV7-9
d_call: -
clone_size: -
cdr3_nt: TGTGCCAGCAGCCCCGGACGGACCGCCCCGGTCGGGCAGTACTTC
cdr3_aa: CASSPGRTAPVGQYF

j_call: TRBJ1-1
v_call: TRBV3-1
d_call: -
clone_size: -
cdr3_nt: TGTGCCAGCAGCCCCTTTGGGGAGAACACTGAAGCTTTCTTT
cdr3_aa: CASSPFGENTEAFF

j_call: TRBJ2-1
v_call: TRBV9
d_call: -
clone_size: -
cdr3_nt: TGTGCCAGCGGGCCCTCGGGCAATGAGCAGTTCTTC
cdr3_aa: CASGPSGNEQFF

j_call: TRBJ2-1
v_call: TRBV3-1
d_call: -
clone_size: -
cdr3_nt: TGTGCCAGCAGCCAAGATTCGAGGAATGAGCAGTTCTTC
cdr3_aa: CASSQDSRNEQFF

j_call: TRBJ1-2
v_call: TRBV30
d_call: -
clone_size: -
cdr3_nt: TGTGCCTGGAGTGTGGCAGGCTATGGCTACACCTTC
cdr3_aa: CAWSVAGYGYTF

j_call: TRBJ1-1
v_call: TRBV29-1
d_call: -
clone_size: -
cdr3_nt: TGCAGCGTTGCCCAGGGAGGGAACACTGAAGCTTTCTTT
cdr3_aa: CSVAQGGNTEAFF

j_call: TRBJ1-2
v_call: TRBV9
d_call: -
clone_size: once
cdr3_nt: TGTGCCAGCAGCCCTCGGGGGGGGAGTGGCTACACCTTC
cdr3_aa: CASSPRGGSGYTF

j_call: TRBJ2-3
v_call: TRBV21-1
d_call: -
clone_size: -
cdr3_nt: TGTGCCAGACAGTCCACAGATACGCAGTATTTT
cdr3_aa: CARQSTDTQYF

j_call: TRBJ1-6
v_call: TRBV5-6
d_call: -
clone_size: -
cdr3_nt: TGTGCCAGCAGCTTGGAGCCGGGGGTCGGTTCACCCCTCCACTTT
cdr3_aa: CASSLEPGVGSPLHF

j_call: TRBJ1-2
v_call: TRBV12-3/TRBV12-4
d_call: -
clone_size: -
cdr3_nt: TGTGCCAGCAGTTTCAGGGGCTGGAACTATGGCTACACCTTC
cdr3_aa: CASSFRGWNYGYTF